This T cell receptor beta chain was identified in a study of graft-versus-host responses after intestinal transplantation. Study overall: Once they had received anti-thymocyte globulin induction, all recipients took tacrolimus and steroids for about three years.

The repertoire was sequenced with immunoSEQ multiplex PCR; TCRdb's copy has only in-frame clones and lacks some. The sample carries 40,000 to 55,000 clones, about 89% recorded once. This CDR3 region has 16 residues. V gave up 2 bases and J gave up 2 bases, with 10 bases separating them. Germline CDR1 SGHTA, CDR2 FQGTGA. About this clone itself: Antigen specificity is unknown.

Study-wide results and limits: Recipient marrow harbored GvH clones, some of which surfaced first in ileum or blood. There was an association between peak levels of circulating GvH clones and early post-transplant HvG declines.

This clonotype was sampled from a human donor who was the organ donor for an intestinal transplant. Material: unstimulated CD4+ T cells sorted from spleen or lymph node cells, obtained before transplant. The rearrangement uses TRBV7-3 and TRBJ2-6; tentative D call: TRBD1 (5 bases). The CDR3 nucleotides are TGTGCCAGCAGCTTAGGGGCTGCCCCTGGGGCCAACGTCCTGACTTTC. Protein sequence: CASSLGAAPGANVLTF.